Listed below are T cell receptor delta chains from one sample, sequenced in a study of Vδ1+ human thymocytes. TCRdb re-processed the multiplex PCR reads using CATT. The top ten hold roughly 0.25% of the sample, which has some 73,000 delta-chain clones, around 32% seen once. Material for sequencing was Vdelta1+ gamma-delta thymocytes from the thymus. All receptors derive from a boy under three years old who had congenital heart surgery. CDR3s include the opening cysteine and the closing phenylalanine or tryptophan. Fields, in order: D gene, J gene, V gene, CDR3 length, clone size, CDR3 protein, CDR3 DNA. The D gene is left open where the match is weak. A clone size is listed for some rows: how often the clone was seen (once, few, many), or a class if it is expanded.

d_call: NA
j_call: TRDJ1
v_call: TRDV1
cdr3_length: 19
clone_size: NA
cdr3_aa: CALGEECFLQAGETDKLIF
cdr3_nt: TGTGCTCTTGGGGAGGAGTGTTTCCTACAGGCTGGGGAGACCGATAAACTCATCTTT

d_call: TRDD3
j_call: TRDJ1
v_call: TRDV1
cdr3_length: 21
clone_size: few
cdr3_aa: CALGEVYPLGDTGTYTDKLIF
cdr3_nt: TGTGCTCTTGGGGAAGTATATCCGCTGGGGGATACGGGAACGTACACCGATAAACTCATCTTT

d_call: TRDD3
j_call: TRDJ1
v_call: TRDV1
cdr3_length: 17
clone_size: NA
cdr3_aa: CALGESLGDEVPDKLIF
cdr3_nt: TGTGCTCTTGGGGAATCTCTGGGGGATGAAGTTCCCGATAAACTCATCTTT

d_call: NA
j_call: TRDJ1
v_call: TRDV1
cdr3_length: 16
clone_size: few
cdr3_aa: CALGTQTRGPPIALIF
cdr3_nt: TGTGCTCTTGGAACACAAACACGGGGGCCTCCTATAGCACTCATCTTT

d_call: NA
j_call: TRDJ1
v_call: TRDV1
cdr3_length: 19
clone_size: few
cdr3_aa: CALGGLLGGDPNITDKLIF
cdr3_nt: TGTGCTCTTGGGGGGCTCCTGGGAGGAGACCCGAATATCACCGATAAACTCATCTTT

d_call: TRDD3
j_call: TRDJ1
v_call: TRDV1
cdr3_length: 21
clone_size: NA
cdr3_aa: CALGEMCPFNYWGIYTDKLIF
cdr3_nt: TGTGCTCTTGGGGAAATGTGTCCCTTCAATTACTGGGGGATATACACCGATAAACTCATCTTT

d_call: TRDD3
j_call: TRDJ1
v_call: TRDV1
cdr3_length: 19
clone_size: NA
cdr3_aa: CALGELYPWGIRWTDKLIF
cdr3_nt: TGTGCTCTTGGGGAACTATATCCCTGGGGGATACGGTGGACCGATAAACTCATCTTT

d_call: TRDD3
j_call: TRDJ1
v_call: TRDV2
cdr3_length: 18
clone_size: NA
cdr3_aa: CACELGMGDTLYTDKLIF
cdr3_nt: TGTGCCTGTGAGCTGGGCATGGGGGATACTCTGTACACCGATAAACTCATCTTT

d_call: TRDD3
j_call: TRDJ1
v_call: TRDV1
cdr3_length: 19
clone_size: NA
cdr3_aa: CALGEPSYWGIRYTDKLIF
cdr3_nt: TGTGCTCTTGGGGAACCTTCCTACTGGGGGATACGGTACACCGATAAACTCATCTTT

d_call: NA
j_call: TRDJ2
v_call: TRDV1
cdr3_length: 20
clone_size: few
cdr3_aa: CALGELRLSDIGRETAQLFF
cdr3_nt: TGTGCTCTTGGGGAGCTCCGCCTATCCGACATAGGGCGGGAGACAGCACAACTCTTCTTT

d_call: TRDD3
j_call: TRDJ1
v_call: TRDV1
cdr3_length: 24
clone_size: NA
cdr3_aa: CALGELVDPPSTGGEVYCNYKLIF
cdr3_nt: TGTGCTCTTGGGGAACTAGTTGACCCACCGTCTACTGGGGGAGAGGTGTATTGTAACTATAAACTCATCTTT

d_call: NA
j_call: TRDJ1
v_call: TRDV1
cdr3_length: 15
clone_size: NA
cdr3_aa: CALGESFIVTDKLIF
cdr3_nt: TGTGCTCTTGGGGAATCCTTTATCGTCACCGATAAACTCATCTTT

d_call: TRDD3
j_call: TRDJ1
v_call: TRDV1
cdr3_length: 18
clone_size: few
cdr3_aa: CALGECALRTGGHDKLIF
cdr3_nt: TGTGCTCTTGGGGAATGTGCCCTACGTACTGGGGGACACGATAAACTCATCTTT

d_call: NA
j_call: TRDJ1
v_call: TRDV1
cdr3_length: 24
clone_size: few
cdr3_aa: CALGEKMGLQLPTIWGIRADKLIF
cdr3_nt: TGTGCTCTTGGGGAAAAGATGGGCTTACAACTTCCTACGATATGGGGGATAAGAGCCGATAAACTCATCTTT

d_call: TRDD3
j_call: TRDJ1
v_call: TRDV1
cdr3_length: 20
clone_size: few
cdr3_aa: CALGEGLPSLYWGMSEELIF
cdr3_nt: TGTGCTCTTGGGGAAGGCCTTCCTTCTTTGTACTGGGGGATGAGCGAGGAACTCATCTTT

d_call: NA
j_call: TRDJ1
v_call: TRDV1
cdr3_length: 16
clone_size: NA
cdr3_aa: CALMLREGSYTDKLIF
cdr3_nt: TGTGCTCTTATGCTACGTGAGGGATCCTACACCGATAAACTCATCTTT

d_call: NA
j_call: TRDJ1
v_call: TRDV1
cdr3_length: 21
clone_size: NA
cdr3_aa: CALGGRRSSVKRGSLVDKLIF
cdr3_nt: TGTGCTCTTGGGGGCCGACGTTCCTCCGTGAAACGCGGATCTTTAGTCGATAAACTCATCTTT

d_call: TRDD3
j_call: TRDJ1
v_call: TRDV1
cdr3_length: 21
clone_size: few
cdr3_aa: CALGELPIPTSDWGRPDKLIF
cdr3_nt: TGTGCTCTTGGGGAACTCCCGATTCCTACCTCAGACTGGGGGAGACCCGATAAACTCATCTTT

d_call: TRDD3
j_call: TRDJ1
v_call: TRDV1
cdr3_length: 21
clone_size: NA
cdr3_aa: CALGELEFSRRGIRCRDKLIF
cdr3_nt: TGTGCTCTTGGGGAACTAGAGTTCTCACGCCGGGGGATACGTTGTAGGGATAAACTCATCTTT

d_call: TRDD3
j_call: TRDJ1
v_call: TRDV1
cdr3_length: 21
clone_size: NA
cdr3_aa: CALGVSLPSLTGGKDTDKLIF
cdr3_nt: TGTGCTCTTGGGGTTTCCCTTCCTTCTTTGACTGGGGGAAAGGACACCGATAAACTCATCTTT

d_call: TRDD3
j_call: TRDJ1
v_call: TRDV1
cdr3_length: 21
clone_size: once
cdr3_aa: CALGELSHGSPLLGYTDKLIF
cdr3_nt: TGTGCTCTTGGGGAACTTTCGCATGGCTCCCCCTTACTGGGGTACACCGATAAACTCATCTTT

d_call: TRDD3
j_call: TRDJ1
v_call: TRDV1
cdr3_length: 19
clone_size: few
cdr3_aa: CALGEPPSGGYAYTDKLIF
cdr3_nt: TGTGCTCTTGGGGAACCCCCGTCTGGGGGATACGCGTACACCGATAAACTCATCTTT

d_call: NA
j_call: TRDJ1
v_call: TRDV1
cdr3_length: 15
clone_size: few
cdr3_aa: CALGVQISHTDRLIF
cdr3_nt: TGTGCTCTTGGGGTCCAAATCTCGCACACCGATAGACTCATCTTT

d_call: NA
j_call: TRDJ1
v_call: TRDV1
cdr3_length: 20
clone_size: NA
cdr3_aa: CALGQLRVNRAIRYTDKLIF
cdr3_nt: TGTGCTCTTGGGCAACTCCGCGTCAACAGGGCCATACGGTACACCGATAAACTCATCTTT

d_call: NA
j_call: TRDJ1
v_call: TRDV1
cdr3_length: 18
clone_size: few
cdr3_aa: CALGEHTARIFGTDKLIF
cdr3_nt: TGTGCTCTTGGGGAGCATACGGCTAGGATTTTTGGCACCGATAAACTCATCTTT

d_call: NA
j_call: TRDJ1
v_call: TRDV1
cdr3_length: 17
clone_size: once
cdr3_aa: CALGEPGPGGNTDKLIF
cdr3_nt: TGTGCTCTTGGGGAACCAGGACCCGGGGGGAACACCGATAAACTCATCTTT

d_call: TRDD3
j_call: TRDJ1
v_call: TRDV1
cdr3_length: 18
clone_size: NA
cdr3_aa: CALGELGDWGILADKLIF
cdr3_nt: TGTGCTCTTGGGGAACTTGGGGACTGGGGGATACTAGCCGATAAACTCATCTTT

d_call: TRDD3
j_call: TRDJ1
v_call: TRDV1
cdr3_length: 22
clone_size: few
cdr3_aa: CALGELCPAGYWGTHYTDKLIF
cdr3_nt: TGTGCTCTTGGGGAACTCTGTCCGGCGGGCTACTGGGGGACCCACTACACCGATAAACTCATCTTT

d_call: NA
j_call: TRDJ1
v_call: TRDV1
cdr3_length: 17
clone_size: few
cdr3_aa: CALGETRIPRVPDKLIF
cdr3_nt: TGTGCTCTTGGGGAAACTCGGATACCCAGAGTGCCCGATAAACTCATCTTT

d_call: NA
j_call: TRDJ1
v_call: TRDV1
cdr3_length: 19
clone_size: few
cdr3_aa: CALEFLQYWGPPFTDKLIF
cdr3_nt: TGTGCTCTTGAGTTCCTACAGTACTGGGGGCCCCCTTTCACCGATAAACTCATCTTT

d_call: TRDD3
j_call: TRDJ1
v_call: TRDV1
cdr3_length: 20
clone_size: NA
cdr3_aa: CALGEWKRWLGDPDTDKLIF
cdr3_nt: TGTGCTCTTGGGGAATGGAAAAGGTGGCTGGGGGATCCGGACACCGATAAACTCATCTTT

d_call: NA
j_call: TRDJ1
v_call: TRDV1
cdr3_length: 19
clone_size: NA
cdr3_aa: CALGESYSYRGSNTDKLIF
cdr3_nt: TGTGCTCTTGGGGAAAGTTATTCCTATCGGGGATCCAACACCGATAAACTCATCTTT

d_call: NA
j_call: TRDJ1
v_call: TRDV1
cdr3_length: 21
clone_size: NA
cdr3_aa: CALGEMVPAGDTRLIPNKLIF
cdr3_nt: TGTGCTCTTGGGGAAATGGTCCCGGCGGGGGACACGAGGCTAATCCCTAATAAACTCATCTTT

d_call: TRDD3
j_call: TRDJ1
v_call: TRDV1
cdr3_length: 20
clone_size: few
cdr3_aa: CALGSRLTGGAPLYTDKLIF
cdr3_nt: TGTGCTCTTGGGAGTCGTCTTACTGGGGGAGCCCCTCTGTACACCGATAAACTCATCTTT

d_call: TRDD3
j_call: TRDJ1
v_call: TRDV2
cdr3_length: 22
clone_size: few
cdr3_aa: CACDTGSFVLGTQGYYTDKLIF
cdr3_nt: TGTGCCTGTGACACCGGGAGCTTTGTACTGGGGACACAGGGGTATTACACCGATAAACTCATCTTT

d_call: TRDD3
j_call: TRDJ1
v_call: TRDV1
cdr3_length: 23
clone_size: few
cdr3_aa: CALGENPDFLRGAYTGGYEKLIF
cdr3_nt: TGTGCTCTTGGGGAAAACCCCGACTTCCTACGTGGGGCCTATACTGGGGGATACGAAAAACTCATCTTT

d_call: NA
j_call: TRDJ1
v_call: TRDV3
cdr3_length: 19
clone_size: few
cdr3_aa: CAFPHLPLRATLYTDKLIF
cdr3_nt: TGTGCCTTTCCCCACCTACCCCTGAGGGCAACCCTCTACACCGATAAACTCATCTTT

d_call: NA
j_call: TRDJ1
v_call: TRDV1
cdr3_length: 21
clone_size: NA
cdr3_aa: CALGELGSDSRTATYTDKLIF
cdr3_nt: TGTGCTCTTGGGGAACTAGGCTCAGACAGCCGAACCGCTACGTACACCGATAAACTCATCTTT

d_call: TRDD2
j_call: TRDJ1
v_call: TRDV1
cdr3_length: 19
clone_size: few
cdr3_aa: CALGTTFPTRGGIIPKLIF
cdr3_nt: TGTGCTCTTGGGACCACTTTTCCTACCCGTGGTGGGATTATACCTAAACTCATCTTT

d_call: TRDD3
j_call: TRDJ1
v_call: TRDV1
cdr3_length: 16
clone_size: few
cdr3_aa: CALGAPSAGGYASLIF
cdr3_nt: TGTGCTCTTGGGGCCCCTTCCGCCGGGGGATACGCCAGTCTCATCTTT

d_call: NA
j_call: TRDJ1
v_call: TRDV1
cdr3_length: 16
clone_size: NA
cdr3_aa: CALGRSGGNLTDKLIF
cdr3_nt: TGTGCTCTTGGTAGGAGTGGGGGGAACCTCACCGATAAACTCATCTTT

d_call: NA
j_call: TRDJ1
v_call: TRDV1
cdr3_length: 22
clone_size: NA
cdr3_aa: CALGELFSLRFGGYINTDKLIF
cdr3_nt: TGTGCTCTTGGGGAACTTTTTTCCCTCAGATTTGGGGGTTACATAAACACCGATAAACTCATCTTT

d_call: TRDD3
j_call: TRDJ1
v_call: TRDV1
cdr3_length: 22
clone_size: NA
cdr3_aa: CALGAKGPSRPGGYLSTDKLIF
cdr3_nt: TGTGCTCTTGGGGCGAAAGGGCCTTCTCGCCCTGGGGGATACCTCAGCACCGATAAACTCATCTTT

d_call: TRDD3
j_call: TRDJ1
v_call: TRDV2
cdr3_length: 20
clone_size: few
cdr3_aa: CACDTGLYWGINRYTDKLIF
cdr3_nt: TGTGCCTGTGACACCGGACTGTACTGGGGGATAAACCGGTACACCGATAAACTCATCTTT

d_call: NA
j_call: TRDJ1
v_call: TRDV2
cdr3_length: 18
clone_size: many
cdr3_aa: CASELPTSGDMPLDKLIF
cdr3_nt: TGTGCCTCCGAGCTTCCTACGTCTGGGGATATGCCCCTCGATAAACTCATCTTT

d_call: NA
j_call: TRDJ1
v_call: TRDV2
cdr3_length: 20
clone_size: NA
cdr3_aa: CACDTRAPKWGDQYTDKLIF
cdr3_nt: TGTGCCTGTGACACGAGGGCGCCAAAATGGGGGGACCAGTACACCGATAAACTCATCTTT

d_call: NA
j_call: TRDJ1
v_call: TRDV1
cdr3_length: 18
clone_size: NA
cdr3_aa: CALGHLPPWSGGPDKLIF
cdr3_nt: TGTGCTCTTGGGCACCTTCCTCCGTGGAGTGGGGGACCCGATAAACTCATCTTT